The following is a T cell receptor beta chain sequence with its context. These data originate in a study of a mutant IDH1 vaccine in newly diagnosed glioma. Across the whole study: Patients had received radiotherapy, temozolomide, or both previously, most receiving both.

Profiled with immunoSEQ multiplex PCR; TCRdb holds only in-frame clones, not every one. This sample has tens of thousands of clones; under 90% occur once, and the top ten carry 7% to 9%. The CDR3 consists of 15 residues. Germline CDR1 MNHEY, CDR2 SVGAGI. V shed 0 bases, J shed 7 bases, and the junction held 9 bases outside the gene matches. Time point specified: baseline, week 1 (first vaccination visit). Treatment denoted: pre-vaccination baseline after standard-of-care therapy. The chain joins TRBV6-5 to TRBJ2-7; 7 nucleotides match TRBD1. The specimen comprised PBMCs, sampled from a glioma patient treated with radiotherapy, temozolomide or both. This TCR derives from a woman aged 45-65 years with glioma. The DNA for the CDR3 is TGTGCCAGCAGTTACTCCCTATCGGGACAGCAAGAGCAGTACTTC. Translating it yields CASSYSLSGQQEQYF.